This T cell receptor (beta chain) was recorded in a study of cytomegalovirus exposure and HLA in healthy donors. 13 Jbeta primers and 60 Vbeta primers were used for the PCR. Generated by immunoSEQ multiplex PCR, the TCRdb table keeps only in-frame clones and is missing some. Here the sample spans over 130,000 clones, around 70% being singletons. This clonotype originated in a woman in her twenties or thirties in good health and CMV-seronegative. The sample was PBMCs.

The CDR3, as DNA: TGTGCCAGCAGCTTAGGATTCGGCGAGCAGTACTTC. This encodes CASSLGFGEQYF. The chain recombines TRBV7-9 with TRBJ2-7; the D is unclear. The CDR3 contains 12 residues. Trimming removed 1 base from V and 6 bases from J, with 7 bases in between. Germline V gene data show CDR1 as SEHNR and CDR2 as FQNEAQ (reference sequence).